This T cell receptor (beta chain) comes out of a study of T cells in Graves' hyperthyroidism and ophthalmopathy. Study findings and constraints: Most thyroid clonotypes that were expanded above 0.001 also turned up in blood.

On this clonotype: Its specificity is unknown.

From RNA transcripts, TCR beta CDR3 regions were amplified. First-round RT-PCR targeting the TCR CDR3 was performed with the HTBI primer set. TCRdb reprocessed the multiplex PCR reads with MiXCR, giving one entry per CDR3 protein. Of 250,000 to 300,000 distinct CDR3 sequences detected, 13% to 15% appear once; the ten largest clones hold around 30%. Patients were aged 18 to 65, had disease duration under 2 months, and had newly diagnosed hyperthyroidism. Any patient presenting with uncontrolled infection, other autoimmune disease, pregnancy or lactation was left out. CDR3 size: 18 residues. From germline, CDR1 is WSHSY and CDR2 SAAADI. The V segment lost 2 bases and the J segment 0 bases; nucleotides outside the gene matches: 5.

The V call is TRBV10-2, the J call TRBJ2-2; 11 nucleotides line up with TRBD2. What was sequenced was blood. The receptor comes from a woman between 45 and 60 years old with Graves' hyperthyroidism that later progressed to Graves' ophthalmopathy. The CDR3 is CASSEPGTSGTNTGELFF. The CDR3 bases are TGCGCCAGCAGTGAGCCCGGGACTAGCGGTACGAACACCGGGGAGCTGTTTTTT.